The rows below give T cell receptor beta chains drawn from one sample of a study of cytomegalovirus exposure and HLA in healthy donors. Profiling relied on immunoSEQ multiplex PCR, and the TCRdb table lists in-frame clones only, not all of them. The table lists 150,000 to 200,000 clones, more than 65% of them singletons. Sequencing input: PBMCs. Receptors were obtained from a man aged 18 to 30 in good health and CMV-seropositive. The CDR3 runs from the conserved cysteine through the conserved F or W. Each record gives: V gene, J gene, CDR3 protein.

v_gene: TRBV30; j_gene: TRBJ2-1; CDR3aa: CAWVDSGRTYNEQFF
v_gene: TRBV6-6; j_gene: TRBJ1-2; CDR3aa: CASSYSRALDRSGYTF
v_gene: TRBV28; j_gene: TRBJ1-1; CDR3aa: CASSLPTGRMNTEAFF
v_gene: TRBV6-1; j_gene: TRBJ1-1; CDR3aa: CASSEKGIMNTEAFF
v_gene: TRBV4-2; j_gene: TRBJ2-2; CDR3aa: CASSLSGEQGNTGELFF
v_gene: TRBV27; j_gene: TRBJ2-3; CDR3aa: CASSERWERRTDTQYF
v_gene: TRBV7-9; j_gene: TRBJ2-1; CDR3aa: CASSPLLAGEQFF
v_gene: TRBV25-1; j_gene: TRBJ1-4; CDR3aa: CASSESQGNEKLFF
v_gene: TRBV11-2; j_gene: TRBJ2-6; CDR3aa: CASSLDRGRLAGANVLTF
v_gene: TRBV19; j_gene: TRBJ1-5; CDR3aa: CASMSWGRDQPQHF
v_gene: TRBV9; j_gene: TRBJ2-1; CDR3aa: CASSVGGRGFRDEQFF
v_gene: TRBV27; j_gene: TRBJ1-2; CDR3aa: CASSFSGTGATLNYGYTF
v_gene: TRBV5-6; j_gene: TRBJ1-1; CDR3aa: CASSFDRATTEAFF
v_gene: TRBV28; j_gene: TRBJ1-4; CDR3aa: CASSSTQGGSYEKLFF
v_gene: TRBV5-1; j_gene: TRBJ2-7; CDR3aa: CASSLLTGGYEQYF
v_gene: TRBV14; j_gene: TRBJ1-4; CDR3aa: CASSPDRGRNEKLFF
v_gene: TRBV19; j_gene: TRBJ2-1; CDR3aa: CASSIPGQHNEQFF
v_gene: TRBV27; j_gene: TRBJ2-7; CDR3aa: CASSLVGQTIYEQYF
v_gene: TRBV20-1; j_gene: TRBJ2-1; CDR3aa: CSASPRGQFF
v_gene: TRBV6-5; j_gene: TRBJ1-1; CDR3aa: CASSYSGTGNTEAFF
v_gene: TRBV7-8; j_gene: TRBJ2-3; CDR3aa: CASSSSSRSTDTQYF
v_gene: TRBV6-5; j_gene: TRBJ1-5; CDR3aa: CASRSGQVRYQPQHF
v_gene: TRBV2; j_gene: TRBJ2-1; CDR3aa: CASCWDSDYNEQFF
v_gene: TRBV5-1; j_gene: TRBJ2-1; CDR3aa: CASSLVVGAWNNEQFF
v_gene: TRBV6-1; j_gene: TRBJ2-7; CDR3aa: CASTGTSGRYEQYF
v_gene: TRBV19; j_gene: TRBJ1-1; CDR3aa: CASSITGSPYTEAFF
v_gene: TRBV6-6; j_gene: TRBJ2-7; CDR3aa: CASKWGPGEQYF
v_gene: TRBV6-1; j_gene: TRBJ1-5; CDR3aa: CASGAAPSNQPQHF